The 22 T cell receptor beta chains listed next were all sequenced from one sample in a study of T-cell memory formation after mild COVID-19. Each CDR3 protein is one row after TCRdb ran MiXCR on the 5' RACE reads. The table includes 540,000 or so distinct CDR3 sequences, roughly 21% detected once. Sequencing was performed on PBMCs or a T cell subset sorted from them (not recorded which). These receptors were obtained from an adult woman who had mild COVID-19 (a few samples of this study predate the infection). Cell type and time point are not known.

This sequence joins TRBV24-1 and TRBJ2-1; 8 bases match TRBD2. This CDR3 is built from 13 residues. J lost 6 bases, V lost 7 bases, and 4 bases had no gene match. CDR1 and CDR2 from the germline V gene are KGHDR and SFDVKD. This CDR3 is CATRRAGGNEQFF. The CDR3 DNA is TGTGCCACCAGACGGGCGGGAGGCAATGAGCAGTTCTTC.

This clonotype was seen a few times. The chain links TRBV4-2 to TRBJ2-5, with 8 bases lining up with TRBD2. This CDR3 has 16 amino acids. Germline CDR1 and CDR2: LGHNA and YNFKEQ. V lost 5 bases to trimming and J lost 2 bases; unmatched junction nucleotides: 10. CDR3 sequence: CASSGVGREAQETQYF. CDR3 DNA: TGTGCCAGCAGCGGGGTCGGGCGGGAGGCTCAAGAGACCCAGTACTTC.

This clonotype was recorded a few times. J is TRBJ1-1 and V is TRBV7-2, with a weak D call TRBD1 (6 bases). Trimming stripped 2 bases from V and 1 base from J, with 8 bases between. Germline assignment: CDR1 SGHTA and CDR2 FQGNSA. The CDR3 runs 14 residues. CDR3 in DNA: TGTGCCAGCAGCTTATTGGGACAGAACACTGAAGCTTTCTTT. It codes for CASSLLGQNTEAFF.

The chain links TRBV6-6 to TRBJ2-1; 15 bases line up with TRBD2. The ends lost 4 bases at V and 4 bases at J; junction bases unmatched: 8. The CDR3 sequence is 18 residues long. Germline CDR1 is MNHNY and CDR2 is SVGAGI (reference sequence). The chain's CDR3 is CASSSGLAGGRIYNEQFF. The CDR3 DNA is TGTGCCAGCAGTTCAGGACTAGCGGGAGGGCGGATTTACAATGAGCAGTTCTTC.

This clonotype was found a few times. The chain employs TRBV6-6 and TRBJ2-1; TRBD1 matches 11 bases. J was trimmed by 6 bases and V by 5 bases; bases with no gene match: 6. The CDR3 totals 15 residues. Germline V lookup: CDR1 MNHNY, CDR2 SVGAGI (reference sequence). The CDR3 DNA follows: TGTGCCAGCAGTCCGGACAGGGGGCTAGGCAATGAGCAGTTCTTC. Protein sequence: CASSPDRGLGNEQFF.

This clonotype was detected a few times. This chain links TRBV7-2 with TRBJ2-5; D possibly matches TRBD1 or TRBD2 (7 bases each). In germline, CDR1 is SGHTA, CDR2 FQGNSA. This CDR3 contains 14 residues. V gave up 3 bases and J gave up 5 bases, with 13 bases separating them. In DNA, the CDR3 is TGTGCCAGCAGCTTTCAGGGGGGGGCGGAGACCCAGTACTTC. Amino acid sequence: CASSFQGGAETQYF.

This chain connects TRBV20-1 to TRBJ2-2, with no clear D. Germline V gene sequence: CDR1 DFQATT, CDR2 SNEGSKA (reference sequence). This CDR3 has 11 residues. V lost 1 base, J lost 13 bases, and 10 bases lay in between. The CDR3 DNA sequence: TGCAGTGCTAGAGGCCCCGGCGGGCTGTTTTTT. It codes for CSARGPGGLFF.

The V and J genes are TRBV20-1 and TRBJ2-7; D may match TRBD1 or TRBD2 (6 bases each). This CDR3 contains 17 residues. Germline V lookup: CDR1 DFQATT, CDR2 SNEGSKA (reference sequence). V lost 2 bases to trimming and J lost 1 base, with 21 bases between them. Here the CDR3 DNA reads TGCAGTGCTAGACCCTCCCCCAGAGGGGGGCTGTCCTACGAGCAGTACTTC. Translated: CSARPSPRGGLSYEQYF.

This clonotype has only a few counts. CDR3 sequence reads: CASSDHRNQPQHF. The CDR3 region has the DNA TGTGCCAGTAGTGACCACAGGAATCAGCCCCAGCATTTT. This chain uses TRBV19 with TRBJ1-5, with D perhaps TRBD1 (5 bases). Trimming pared 5 bases from V and 4 bases from J, leaving 9 bases between. CDR1 and CDR2 (germline): LNHDA, SQIVND (reference sequence). The CDR3 consists of 13 residues.

At least ten counts were recorded for this clonotype. The gene calls are TRBV4-3 and TRBJ1-5; possible D gene TRBD1, 6 bases. The CDR3 has 15 residues. Looked up from germline, CDR1 is LGHNA and CDR2 is YSLEER. Deletions cut 0 bases from V and 4 bases from J, with 10 bases between. CDR3 DNA sequence: TGCGCCAGCAGCCAAGATCCACAGGGAAATCAGCCCCAGCATTTT. Its translation is CASSQDPQGNQPQHF.

This chain joins TRBV7-3 and TRBJ2-2; perhaps TRBD2 as D (6 bases). CDR3 length: 14 residues. Germline values: CDR1 SGHTA, CDR2 FQGTGA. Trimming cost V 5 bases and J 4 bases, with 11 bases left between them. The CDR3 nucleotides read TGTGCCAGCAGCGAGGGACTTTCCACCGGGGAGCTGTTTTTT. It encodes CASSEGLSTGELFF.

There are a few counts of this clonotype. This chain connects TRBV29-1 to TRBJ2-1, with 7 positions matching TRBD2. CDR1 is SQVTM, CDR2 ANQGSEA, per germline. This CDR3 has 15 amino acids. The junction had 9 bases not matched to a gene; V was cut back by 5 bases and J by 2 bases. This CDR3 is CSVPGLGGTYNEQFF. DNA of the CDR3: TGCAGCGTTCCCGGGTTGGGGGGGACCTACAATGAGCAGTTCTTC.

This chain connects TRBV5-6 to TRBJ1-1; D is undetermined. The CDR3 is 15 residues long. Germline CDR1 is SGHDT and CDR2 is YYEEEE. V lost 1 base, J lost 1 base, and 11 bases lay in between. Written as DNA, the CDR3 is TGTGCCAGCAGCTTGATGTGGACGGCGAACACTGAAGCTTTCTTT. This translates into CASSLMWTANTEAFF. Complete variable domain (other parts from reference TRBV5-6 and TRBJ1-1): DAGVTQSPTHLIKTRGQQVTLRCSPKSGHDTVSWYQQALGQGPQFIFQYYEEEERQRGNFPDRFSGHQFPNYSSELNVNALLLGDSALYLCASSLMWTANTEAFFGQGTRLTVV.

There are a few counts of this clonotype. The rearrangement uses TRBV20-1 and TRBJ2-5; TRBD1 is a possible D gene (5 bases). The CDR3 length is 15 residues. Germline CDR1 is DFQATT and CDR2 is SNEGSKA (reference sequence). Deletions cut 0 bases from V and 1 base from J, with 12 bases between. The CDR3 protein is CSARERARAQETQYF. The CDR3 DNA reads as TGCAGTGCTAGAGAAAGAGCCAGGGCCCAAGAGACCCAGTACTTC.

This clonotype turned up a few times. J is TRBJ2-7 and V is TRBV9; D is possibly TRBD1 or TRBD2 (5 bases each). Between the trimmed V and J ends, which lost 0 bases and 1 base, there was a span of 11 bases. Germline V CDR1 and CDR2: SGDLS, YYNGEE. CDR3 length equals 15 residues. This CDR3 is CASSVGDGPSYEQYF. The CDR3 region has the DNA TGTGCCAGCAGCGTAGGGGACGGACCTTCCTACGAGCAGTACTTC.

This clonotype has more than one count but fewer than ten. The rearrangement uses TRBV12-3 or TRBV12-4 and TRBJ1-6; TRBD1 matches at 8 bases. The CDR3 is 15 residues long. Germline trimming cut 5 bases from V and 6 bases from J; bases unmatched to any gene: 6. In DNA, the CDR3 is TGTGCCAGCAGTCGGGGGACAGGAATTAATTCACCCCTCCACTTT. Protein sequence: CASSRGTGINSPLHF.

As concerns this clonotype: Sequence at one end of the junction differs from germline and may be a read error. The rearrangement uses TRBV20-1 and TRBJ2-3, with 7 bases identical to TRBD1. The germline V gene has CDR1 DFQATT and CDR2 SNEGSKA (reference sequence). CDR3 size: 14 residues. The CDR3 nucleotides are TGCGGTGCGCCGAGGACAGGCAGCACAGATACGCAGTATTTT. This gives the protein CGAPRTGSTDTQYF.

The chain links TRBV27 to TRBJ1-5; possible D gene TRBD1, 5 bases. The CDR3 is 15 amino acids. Trimming stripped 0 bases from V and 2 bases from J, with 8 bases between. The V gene's germline CDR1 is MNHEY and CDR2 SMNVEV (reference sequence). CDR3 residues: CASSLSGEGNQPQHF. The CDR3 nucleotides read TGTGCCAGCAGTTTATCAGGGGAGGGCAATCAGCCCCAGCATTTT.

This sequence joins TRBV20-1 and TRBJ2-7; 10 bases are a match to TRBD2. Germline values: CDR1 DFQATT, CDR2 SNEGSKA (reference sequence). CDR3 length: 13 residues. The CDR3 region is CSSSAGGIYEQYF. The CDR3 DNA reads as TGCAGCTCCTCAGCGGGAGGGATCTACGAGCAGTACTTC.

This clonotype was observed a handful of times. The genes are TRBV19 and TRBJ2-7, with D perhaps TRBD1 (5 bases). The germline V gene has CDR1 LNHDA and CDR2 SQIVND (reference sequence). This CDR3 spans 13 amino acids. V lost 3 bases, J lost 3 bases, and 9 bases lay in between. The CDR3, as DNA: TGTGCCAGTAGTATCAGGGTCAACTACGAGCAGTACTTC. Its protein is CASSIRVNYEQYF.

Notes on this clonotype: Relative to the germline gene, one junction end is altered; a read error may explain this. The chain recombines TRBV7-7 with TRBJ2-7, with D tentatively TRBD1 or TRBD2 (5 bases each). CDR3 size: 15 residues. CDR1 and CDR2 (germline): SSHAT, FNYEAQ (reference sequence). CDR3: CASSPAPGTPYEQYF. CDR3 nucleotides: TGTGCTAGCAGCCCAGCACCAGGGACCCCCTACGAGCAGTACTTC.

This chain connects TRBV6-1 to TRBJ2-2; unclear D gene. Trimming shortened V by 2 bases and J by 4 bases, and 11 bases separated the two germline ends. The CDR3 covers 15 residues. Germline V gene data show CDR1 as MNHNS and CDR2 as SASEGT. CDR3 region: CASSELGAITGELFF. The CDR3 DNA sequence: TGTGCCAGCAGTGAACTGGGCGCGATCACCGGGGAGCTGTTTTTT.